The rows below give T cell receptor beta chains drawn from one sample of a study of blood T cells in healthy people across ages. A single record per CDR3 protein comes from TCRdb applying MiXCR to the 5' RACE reads. This sample has about a million distinct CDR3 sequences, with 40% to 60% found just once. Sample: blood. All receptors come from a man younger than 40 in good health. CDR3s include the opening cysteine and the closing phenylalanine or tryptophan. The order of the fields is V gene, D gene, clone size, J gene, CDR3 protein, CDR3 DNA. A D gene is named only where the DNA matches it firmly. Clone sizes are given selectively: once, few, many, or a class where the clone is expanded.

v_gene: TRBV5-6
d_gene: -
abundance: few
j_gene: TRBJ2-1
CDR3aa: CASSLAGGTQHNEQFF
CDR3nt: TGTGCCAGCAGCTTGGCCGGTGGGACACAACACAATGAGCAGTTCTTC

v_gene: TRBV16
d_gene: -
abundance: -
j_gene: TRBJ1-4
CDR3aa: CASSLSNGKLFF
CDR3nt: TGTGCCAGCAGCTTATCGAACGGAAAACTGTTTTTT

v_gene: TRBV5-1
d_gene: -
abundance: few
j_gene: TRBJ2-3
CDR3aa: CASSFNARADTQYF
CDR3nt: TGCGCCAGCAGCTTTAACGCCCGGGCAGATACGCAGTATTTT

v_gene: TRBV20-1
d_gene: TRBD2
abundance: few
j_gene: TRBJ2-3
CDR3aa: CSAFTPGLAGGLSTDTQYF
CDR3nt: TGCAGTGCTTTCACACCGGGACTAGCGGGGGGACTTAGCACAGATACGCAGTATTTT

v_gene: TRBV7-9
d_gene: -
abundance: few
j_gene: TRBJ2-7
CDR3aa: CASSDGAAVSYEQYF
CDR3nt: TGTGCCAGCAGCGACGGGGCAGCGGTCTCCTACGAGCAGTACTTC

v_gene: TRBV14
d_gene: -
abundance: many
j_gene: TRBJ2-5
CDR3aa: CASRPTGPQETQYF
CDR3nt: TGTGCCAGCAGACCGACGGGGCCCCAAGAGACCCAGTACTTC

v_gene: TRBV7-9
d_gene: -
abundance: -
j_gene: TRBJ2-2
CDR3aa: CASSLPGTVGELFF
CDR3nt: TGTGCCAGCAGCTTGCCGGGAACTGTCGGGGAGCTGTTTTTT

v_gene: TRBV7-2
d_gene: TRBD1
abundance: -
j_gene: TRBJ2-4
CDR3aa: CASSLMDRGLDIQYF
CDR3nt: TGTGCCAGCAGCTTGATGGACAGGGGGCTGGACATTCAGTACTTC

v_gene: TRBV29-1
d_gene: -
abundance: few
j_gene: TRBJ2-5
CDR3aa: CSVKTGRQETQYF
CDR3nt: TGCAGCGTAAAGACGGGACGTCAAGAGACCCAGTACTTC

v_gene: TRBV27
d_gene: -
abundance: -
j_gene: TRBJ2-5
CDR3aa: CASSLTAEETQYF
CDR3nt: TGTGCCAGCAGTTTGACTGCGGAAGAGACCCAGTACTTC

v_gene: TRBV27
d_gene: -
abundance: few
j_gene: TRBJ2-3
CDR3aa: CASMTPSTDTQYF
CDR3nt: TGTGCCAGCATGACACCTAGCACAGATACGCAGTATTTT

v_gene: TRBV29-1
d_gene: TRBD2
abundance: -
j_gene: TRBJ2-5
CDR3aa: CSVSAGGEETQYF
CDR3nt: TGCAGCGTCTCCGCGGGGGGAGAAGAGACCCAGTACTTC

v_gene: TRBV6-5
d_gene: -
abundance: -
j_gene: TRBJ2-7
CDR3aa: CASSFATELSYEQYF
CDR3nt: TGTGCCAGCAGTTTTGCGACAGAGCTCTCCTACGAGCAGTACTTC

v_gene: TRBV24-1
d_gene: TRBD2
abundance: few
j_gene: TRBJ2-1
CDR3aa: CATSGMFGTSGDYNEQFF
CDR3nt: TGTGCCACCAGTGGAATGTTTGGGACTAGCGGAGACTACAATGAGCAGTTCTTC

v_gene: TRBV4-3
d_gene: -
abundance: few
j_gene: TRBJ2-2
CDR3aa: CASSQRVQTNTGELFF
CDR3nt: TGCGCCAGCAGCCAGAGGGTGCAGACGAACACCGGGGAGCTGTTTTTT

v_gene: TRBV2
d_gene: -
abundance: -
j_gene: TRBJ2-3
CDR3aa: CASSEGLADTQYF
CDR3nt: TGTGCCAGCAGTGAGGGCCTCGCCGATACGCAGTATTTT

v_gene: TRBV4-2
d_gene: -
abundance: many
j_gene: TRBJ2-7
CDR3aa: CASSQGVEQGRYEQYF
CDR3nt: TGTGCCAGCAGCCAAGGCGTAGAACAGGGTCGGTACGAGCAGTACTTC

v_gene: TRBV27
d_gene: -
abundance: few
j_gene: TRBJ2-4
CDR3aa: CASSSLRGAVGDIQYF
CDR3nt: TGTGCCAGCAGTTCACTTCGGGGGGCAGTGGGGGACATTCAGTACTTC

v_gene: TRBV21-1
d_gene: -
abundance: -
j_gene: TRBJ2-5
CDR3aa: CASSKPAGQGTQYF
CDR3nt: TGTGCCAGCAGCAAACCCGCGGGCCAAGGGACCCAGTACTTC

v_gene: TRBV6-2/TRBV6-3
d_gene: TRBD1
abundance: -
j_gene: TRBJ1-1
CDR3aa: CASSPDRGKAFF
CDR3nt: TGTGCCAGCAGCCCAGACAGGGGGAAAGCTTTCTTT

v_gene: TRBV9
d_gene: -
abundance: -
j_gene: TRBJ1-2
CDR3aa: CASSAGPANYGYTF
CDR3nt: TGTGCCAGCAGCGCGGGCCCTGCTAACTATGGCTACACCTTC

v_gene: TRBV30
d_gene: TRBD2
abundance: few
j_gene: TRBJ2-3
CDR3aa: CAWSVHSGVTDTQYF
CDR3nt: TGTGCCTGGAGTGTACATAGCGGGGTCACAGATACGCAGTATTTT

v_gene: TRBV7-3
d_gene: TRBD1
abundance: -
j_gene: TRBJ2-2
CDR3aa: CASSFSDRATGELFF
CDR3nt: TGTGCCAGCAGCTTTTCGGACAGGGCCACCGGGGAGCTGTTTTTT

v_gene: TRBV4-2
d_gene: TRBD1
abundance: few
j_gene: TRBJ2-3
CDR3aa: CASSQDSPGQGGTDTQYF
CDR3nt: TGTGCCAGCAGCCAAGATTCCCCGGGACAGGGGGGCACAGATACGCAGTATTTT

v_gene: TRBV24-1
d_gene: -
abundance: -
j_gene: TRBJ2-3
CDR3aa: CATSDLRTGASTDTQYF
CDR3nt: TGTGCCACCAGTGATTTACGGACGGGGGCTAGCACAGATACGCAGTATTTT

v_gene: TRBV20-1
d_gene: -
abundance: once
j_gene: TRBJ2-7
CDR3aa: CSARGTPSSYEQYF
CDR3nt: TGCAGTGCTCGCGGGACACCGAGTTCCTACGAGCAGTACTTC

v_gene: TRBV5-1
d_gene: -
abundance: -
j_gene: TRBJ1-1
CDR3aa: CASSSLTGVKAEAFF
CDR3nt: TGCGCCAGCAGCTCCCTGACCGGGGTGAAGGCTGAAGCTTTCTTT

v_gene: TRBV6-5
d_gene: -
abundance: once
j_gene: TRBJ2-3
CDR3aa: CASSYSNPADTQYF
CDR3nt: TGTGCCAGCAGTTACTCGAATCCAGCGGATACGCAGTATTTT

v_gene: TRBV10-3
d_gene: -
abundance: -
j_gene: TRBJ2-5
CDR3aa: CAISEVGETQYF
CDR3nt: TGTGCCATCAGTGAGGTGGGAGAGACCCAGTACTTC

v_gene: TRBV4-2
d_gene: -
abundance: -
j_gene: TRBJ2-3
CDR3aa: CASSHPAGTGWTDTQYF
CDR3nt: TGTGCCAGCAGCCACCCGGCCGGAACGGGGTGGACAGATACGCAGTATTTT

v_gene: TRBV29-1
d_gene: -
abundance: few
j_gene: TRBJ2-4
CDR3aa: CSGTGPSWEQYF
CDR3nt: TGCAGCGGAACCGGGCCCTCCTGGGAGCAGTACTTC

v_gene: TRBV27
d_gene: TRBD1
abundance: once
j_gene: TRBJ2-1
CDR3aa: CASSPGTAAYNEQPF
CDR3nt: TGTGCCAGCAGCCCCGGGACAGCAGCATACAATGAGCAGCCCTTC

v_gene: TRBV9
d_gene: -
abundance: -
j_gene: TRBJ2-3
CDR3aa: CASSPGLGGQTDTQYF
CDR3nt: TGTGCCAGCAGCCCTGGGCTGGGGGGCCAAACAGATACGCAGTATTTT

v_gene: TRBV7-9
d_gene: -
abundance: -
j_gene: TRBJ2-3
CDR3aa: CASSESDPYTQYF
CDR3nt: TGTGCCAGCAGCGAGTCTGACCCCTATACGCAGTATTTT

v_gene: TRBV7-9
d_gene: -
abundance: many
j_gene: TRBJ1-2
CDR3aa: CASSHEGGPNYGYTF
CDR3nt: TGTGCCAGCAGCCATGAGGGGGGACCGAACTATGGCTACACCTTC

v_gene: TRBV9
d_gene: TRBD1
abundance: -
j_gene: TRBJ1-1
CDR3aa: CASSGPAQGANTEAFF
CDR3nt: TGTGCCAGCAGTGGACCCGCTCAGGGGGCGAACACTGAAGCTTTCTTT

v_gene: TRBV6-5
d_gene: -
abundance: few
j_gene: TRBJ2-1
CDR3aa: CASSSVSRADSYNEQFF
CDR3nt: TGTGCCAGCAGTTCCGTCAGCCGGGCTGACTCCTACAATGAGCAGTTCTTC

v_gene: TRBV6-5
d_gene: TRBD1
abundance: -
j_gene: TRBJ2-7
CDR3aa: CASSSLARDRAHEQYF
CDR3nt: TGTGCCAGCAGTTCCCTAGCCCGGGACAGGGCCCACGAGCAGTACTTC

v_gene: TRBV4-3
d_gene: TRBD1
abundance: -
j_gene: TRBJ2-3
CDR3aa: CASSQDRDRGGDTQYF
CDR3nt: TGCGCCAGCAGCCAAGATCGGGACAGGGGAGGAGATACGCAGTATTTT

v_gene: TRBV27
d_gene: -
abundance: -
j_gene: TRBJ2-1
CDR3aa: CASSLIGGGDNEQFF
CDR3nt: TGTGCCAGCAGCCTTATCGGAGGGGGCGACAATGAGCAGTTCTTC

v_gene: TRBV10-3
d_gene: -
abundance: few
j_gene: TRBJ2-3
CDR3aa: CATAPVDSSTDTQYF
CDR3nt: TGTGCCACCGCCCCCGTGGATTCTAGCACAGATACGCAGTATTTT

v_gene: TRBV29-1
d_gene: -
abundance: -
j_gene: TRBJ2-7
CDR3aa: CSVEGGRGSSYEQYF
CDR3nt: TGCAGCGTTGAAGGGGGTCGGGGGTCGAGCTACGAGCAGTACTTC

v_gene: TRBV20-1
d_gene: TRBD2
abundance: -
j_gene: TRBJ2-7
CDR3aa: CSARTSGTYEQYF
CDR3nt: TGCAGTGCACGGACTAGCGGAACCTACGAGCAGTACTTC